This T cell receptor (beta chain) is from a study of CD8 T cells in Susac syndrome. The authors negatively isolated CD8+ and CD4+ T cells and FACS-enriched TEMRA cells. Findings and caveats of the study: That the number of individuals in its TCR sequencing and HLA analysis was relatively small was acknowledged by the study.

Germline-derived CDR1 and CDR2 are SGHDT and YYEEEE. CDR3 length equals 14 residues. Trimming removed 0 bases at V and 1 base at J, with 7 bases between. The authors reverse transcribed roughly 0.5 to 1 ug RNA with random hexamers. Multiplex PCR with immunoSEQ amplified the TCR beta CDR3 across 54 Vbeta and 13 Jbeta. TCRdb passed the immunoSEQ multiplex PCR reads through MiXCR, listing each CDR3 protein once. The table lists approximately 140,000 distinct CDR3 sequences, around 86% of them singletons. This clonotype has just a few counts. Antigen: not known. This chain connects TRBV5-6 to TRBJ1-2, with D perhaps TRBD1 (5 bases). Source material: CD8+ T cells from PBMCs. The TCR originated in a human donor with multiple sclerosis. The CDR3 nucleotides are TGTGCCAGCAGCTTGGGGGGGAGTAACTATGGCTACACCTTC. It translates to CASSLGGSNYGYTF.